Each of the 27 T cell receptor beta chains below was sequenced from the same sample in a study of blood T cell repertoires in COVID-19. Profiling relied on immunoSEQ multiplex PCR, and the TCRdb table lists in-frame clones only, not all of them. The table records about 52,000 clones, about 79% of them present only once. Material for sequencing was peripheral blood. The receptors were sampled from an elderly man with COVID-19, enrolled during active disease.

Written as DNA, the CDR3 is TGCGCCAGCAGCCGATCCAGTCCCACAGGTCGCTCTGGGGCCAACGTCCTGACTTTC. This translates into CASSRSSPTGRSGANVLTF. V is TRBV4-3 and J is TRBJ2-6; perhaps TRBD1 as D (5 bases). CDR1 LGHNA and CDR2 YSLEER come from the germline V gene. This CDR3 region has 19 residues. V shed 4 bases and J shed 0 bases, with 19 bases lying between them.

The chain links TRBV5-1 to TRBJ2-3; 8 bases fit TRBD2. CDR1 and CDR2 (germline): SGHRS, YFSETQ. After removal of 4 bases from V and 5 bases from J, the junction contained 6 bases not matched to a gene. This CDR3 contains 14 residues. The CDR3 sequence: CASSRTSQGDTQYF. The CDR3 DNA sequence: TGCGCCAGCAGCCGGACTAGCCAGGGAGATACGCAGTATTTT. Full variable domain (remainder filled in from reference TRBV5-1 and TRBJ2-3): KAGVTQTPRYLIKTRGQQVTLSCSPISGHRSVSWYQQTPGQGLQFLFEYFSETQRNKGNFPGRFSGRQFSNSRSEMNVSTLELGDSALYLCASSRTSQGDTQYFGPGTRLTVL.

This clone was seen just once. The chain employs TRBV27 and TRBJ2-7; D is perhaps TRBD2 (5 bases). With 7 bases removed from V and 0 bases from J, the gap between germline ends came to 10 bases. CDR1 MNHEY and CDR2 SMNVEV come from the germline V gene (reference sequence). The CDR3 runs to 13 residues. In DNA form, the CDR3 reads TGTGCCAGCAAGCGGCCAGACTCCTACGAGCAGTACTTC. Translated, it gives CASKRPDSYEQYF.

The rearrangement links TRBV5-1 to TRBJ1-5; D gene ambiguous. The CDR3 length is 14 residues. The germline V and J ends were trimmed by 0 bases and 0 bases, with 4 bases remaining between them. From germline, CDR1 is SGHRS and CDR2 YFSETQ. CDR3 amino acids: CASSLDSSNQPQHF. CDR3 DNA sequence: TGCGCCAGCAGCTTGGACAGTAGCAATCAGCCCCAGCATTTT.

The chain links TRBV10-1 to TRBJ2-2; a weak D match, TRBD1 (5 bases). The CDR3 consists of 14 residues. CDR1 and CDR2 from the germline V gene are WNHNN and SYGVQD (reference sequence). V was cut by 5 bases and J by 4 bases, with 11 bases left in between. The chain's CDR3 is CASSPGQGTGELFF. CDR3 DNA sequence: TGCGCCAGCAGTCCAGGGCAGGGCACCGGGGAGCTGTTTTTT.

This clone was seen more than once but under ten times. The J gene is TRBJ1-3, the V gene TRBV19, with TRBD1 identical over 7 bases. This CDR3 is 16 amino acids long. CDR1 is LNHDA, CDR2 SQIVND, per germline (reference sequence). The V segment lost 5 bases and the J segment 0 bases; nucleotides outside the gene matches: 7. CDR3 DNA: TGTGCCAGTAGTCCGGGACAGTCTTACTCTGGAAACACCATATATTTT. Translating gives CASSPGQSYSGNTIYF.

This rearrangement joins TRBV5-1 to TRBJ2-3; 7 nucleotides match TRBD2. The CDR3 extends over 15 amino acids. CDR1 is SGHRS and CDR2 is YFSETQ in the germline V gene. After removal of 4 bases from V and 4 bases from J, the junction contained 9 bases not matched to a gene. The CDR3 sequence is CASSLLGTTPDTQYF. For the CDR3, the DNA is TGCGCCAGCAGCCTCCTTGGGACTACTCCAGATACGCAGTATTTT.

The V call is TRBV10-3, the J call TRBJ2-6; no reliable D call. In germline, CDR1 is ENHRY, CDR2 SYGVKD. The V and J ends lost 2 bases and 0 bases respectively, with 8 bases between them. This CDR3 has 16 amino acids. The CDR3 DNA reads as TGTGCCATCAGTGAGCCCCAATTCTCTGGGGCCAACGTCCTGACTTTC. The encoded protein is CAISEPQFSGANVLTF.

The CDR3 loop is CASSQGVMGGLYGYTF. Written as DNA, the CDR3 is TGTGCCAGCAGCCAAGGTGTCATGGGGGGATTGTATGGCTACACCTTC. The V gene is TRBV3-1 (or the pseudogene TRBV3-2), the J gene TRBJ1-2; D perhaps matches TRBD1 (5 bases). Germline V CDR1 and CDR2: LGHDT, YNNKEL (reference sequence). The CDR3 extends over 16 amino acids. Trimming pared 1 base from V and 5 bases from J, leaving 17 bases between.

The chain has TRBV6-4 and TRBJ1-5; D is perhaps TRBD1 (6 bases). With 4 bases removed from V and 5 bases from J, the gap between germline ends came to 9 bases. The CDR3 consists of 13 residues. Germline V CDR1 and CDR2: MRHNA, SNTAGT. The CDR3 sequence is CASSVEGDQPQHF. CDR3 nucleotides: TGTGCCAGCAGTGTAGAGGGGGATCAGCCCCAGCATTTT.

The rearrangement joins TRBV30 to TRBJ2-5, with D possibly matching TRBD1 (5 bases). Between the trimmed V and J ends, which lost 0 bases and 6 bases, there was a span of 14 bases. Germline V gene sequence: CDR1 GTSNPN, CDR2 SVGIG (reference sequence). The CDR3 length is 14 residues. The CDR3 coding sequence is TGTGCCTGGAGTGTACTTCAGGGTCGGCAGACCCAGTACTTC. As protein: CAWSVLQGRQTQYF.

This CDR3 is CASSISPINQPQHF. CDR3 DNA: TGTGCCAGTAGTATATCCCCCATCAATCAGCCCCAGCATTTT. This chain connects TRBV19 to TRBJ1-5; D gene ambiguous. The germline CDR1 and CDR2 sequences are LNHDA and SQIVND (reference sequence). This CDR3 spans 14 amino acids. V was shortened by 2 bases and J by 3 bases, with 8 bases between the two germline ends. The whole variable domain, filled in from reference TRBV19 and TRBJ1-5, reads DGGITQSPKYLFRKEGQNVTLSCEQNLNHDAMYWYRQDPGQGLRLIYYSQIVNDFQKGDIAEGYSVSREKKESFPLTVTSAQKNPTAFYLCASSISPINQPQHFGDGTRLSIL.

The chain couples TRBV7-8 to TRBJ1-2; TRBD1 matches 12 bases. The V and J ends lost 3 bases and 3 bases, in that order; junction bases with no gene match: 2. This CDR3 is built from 15 residues. CDR1 and CDR2 (germline): SGHVS, FQNEAQ. This chain's CDR3 is CASSFRDRGHYGYTF. CDR3 DNA sequence: TGTGCCAGCAGCTTCCGGGACAGGGGGCACTATGGCTACACCTTC.

V is TRBV11-3 and J is TRBJ2-1, with D possibly matching TRBD2 (6 bases). CDR3 length equals 14 residues. CDR1 SGHNT and CDR2 YENEEA come from the germline V gene. V lost 3 bases and J 6 bases, leaving 12 bases between the germline ends. The CDR3 nucleotides read TGTGCCAGCAGCTTTTCGCGGGGAGGCAATGAGCAGTTCTTC. Amino acid sequence: CASSFSRGGNEQFF.

V gene TRBV7-9 combines with J gene TRBJ2-2; TRBD1 aligns across 8 bases. Germline trimming cut 5 bases from V and 3 bases from J; bases unmatched to any gene: 11. The CDR3 runs 17 residues. Germline V gene data show CDR1 as SEHNR and CDR2 as FQNEAQ (reference sequence). Here the CDR3 reads CASSTTGVSTHTGELFF. The CDR3 nucleotides read TGTGCCAGCAGCACGACAGGGGTCAGTACTCACACCGGGGAGCTGTTTTTT. The full variable domain, rest sourced from reference TRBV7-9 and TRBJ2-2, is DTGVSQNPRHKITKRGQNVTFRCDPISEHNRLYWYRQTLGQGPEFLTYFQNEAQLEKSRLLSDRFSAERPKGSFSTLEIQRTEQGDSAMYLCASSTTGVSTHTGELFFGEGSRLTVL.

V and J are TRBV6-5 and TRBJ1-2, with D perhaps matching TRBD1 (5 bases). Germline lookup yields CDR1 MNHEY and CDR2 SVGAGI. The V gene lost 6 bases and the J gene lost 5 bases, with 16 bases spanning the gap. CDR3 length: 14 residues. As DNA, the CDR3 is TGTGCCAGCAGCCGCGAAAGGGGCGAGTATGGCTACACCTTC. As protein: CASSRERGEYGYTF.

This rearrangement joins TRBV6-5 to TRBJ1-1; D not certain. From germline, CDR1 is MNHEY and CDR2 SVGAGI. The germline V and J ends were trimmed by 4 bases and 0 bases, with 15 bases remaining between them. This CDR3 spans 16 amino acids. This CDR3 is CASSSRRGVVNTEAFF. CDR3 in DNA: TGTGCCAGCAGTTCTCGGCGCGGGGTAGTGAACACTGAAGCTTTCTTT.

The chain employs TRBV19 and TRBJ1-2, with a weak D call TRBD1 (6 bases). Between the trimmed V and J ends, which lost 7 bases and 5 bases, there was a span of 20 bases. Germline CDR1 and CDR2: LNHDA and SQIVND (reference sequence). The CDR3 spans 15 residues. The CDR3 loop reads CASILRTERAYGYTF. CDR3 nucleotide sequence: TGTGCCAGTATTCTCCGGACAGAGCGTGCTTATGGCTACACCTTC.

This clone was counted once. V usage is TRBV3-1 (or the pseudogene TRBV3-2) and J usage is TRBJ2-5; TRBD1 aligns across 10 bases. V gave up 5 bases and J gave up 4 bases; unmatched junction bases: 7. Per germline, CDR1 LGHDT and CDR2 YNNKEL (reference sequence). The CDR3 is made up of 15 amino acids. DNA of the CDR3: TGTGCCAGCAGCACCGCCGGGGACAGGGGAGAGACCCAGTACTTC. Translation gives CASSTAGDRGETQYF.

The genes are TRBV29-1 and TRBJ1-2; 7 bases map to TRBD1. The CDR3 has 12 amino acids. After removal of 6 bases from V and 7 bases from J, the junction contained 8 bases not matched to a gene. Germline CDR1 SQVTM, CDR2 ANQGSEA. The CDR3 loop is CSVDTGVGGYTF. The CDR3 DNA is TGCAGCGTCGATACAGGGGTAGGTGGCTACACCTTC.

This clone was observed a handful of times. J is TRBJ1-1 and V is TRBV7-2, with D possibly being TRBD1 (6 bases). Germline-derived CDR1 and CDR2 are SGHTA and FQGNSA. V lost 2 bases and J 3 bases, leaving 7 bases between the germline ends. The CDR3 runs 13 residues. The CDR3 loop is CASSLKGDTEAFF. CDR3 DNA: TGTGCCAGCAGCTTAAAGGGGGACACTGAAGCTTTCTTT. Supplemented by reference TRBV7-2 and TRBJ1-1, the full variable domain reads GAGVSQSPSNKVTEKGKDVELRCDPISGHTALYWYRQSLGQGLEFLIYFQGNSAPDKSGLPSDRFSAERTGGSVSTLTIQRTQQEDSAVYLCASSLKGDTEAFFGQGTRLTVV.

The chain links TRBV5-5 to TRBJ2-5; 10 bases match TRBD1. The V segment lost 4 bases and the J segment 0 bases; nucleotides outside the gene matches: 3. This CDR3 is built from 15 residues. Germline V gives CDR1 SGHKS, CDR2 YYEKEE (reference sequence). The CDR3 is CASSQDRGYQETQYF. The DNA for the CDR3 is TGTGCCAGCAGCCAGGACAGGGGGTACCAAGAGACCCAGTACTTC.

V usage is TRBV6-6 and J usage is TRBJ1-1, with D maybe TRBD1 (6 bases). Germline V gene lookup returns CDR1 MNHNY and CDR2 SVGAGI (reference sequence). CDR3 length equals 14 residues. Trimming removed 3 bases from V and 6 bases from J, with 14 bases in between. The DNA of the CDR3 is TGTGCCAGCAGTTATTCAGGGGCCGGCGCTGAAGCTTTCTTT. Amino acid sequence: CASSYSGAGAEAFF.

The genes are TRBV27 and TRBJ1-1; 7 nucleotides align to TRBD1. Germline loops: CDR1 MNHEY, CDR2 SMNVEV (reference sequence). The CDR3 has 15 amino acids. The ends lost 5 bases at V and 5 bases at J; junction bases unmatched: 11. The CDR3 region has the DNA TGTGCCAGCAGTCCCCGAGGGGGCGTATGGACTGAAGCTTTCTTT. Its protein product is CASSPRGGVWTEAFF.

The rearrangement joins TRBV7-2 to TRBJ1-5; a weak D match, TRBD1 (5 bases). With 1 base removed from V and 6 bases from J, the gap between germline ends came to 16 bases. The CDR3 sequence is 16 residues long. Germline V lookup: CDR1 SGHTA, CDR2 FQGNSA. The chain's CDR3 is CASSLVGTGRSQPQHF. The DNA of the CDR3 is TGTGCCAGCAGCTTAGTCGGGACGGGGAGGAGTCAGCCCCAGCATTTT.

The gene calls are TRBV2 and TRBJ2-3; 8 nucleotides agree with TRBD2. V lost 6 bases to trimming and J lost 4 bases; unmatched junction nucleotides: 12. Germline assignment: CDR1 SNHLY and CDR2 FYNNEI. The CDR3 spans 16 residues. CDR3 amino acids: CASRTSAFLGADTQYF. CDR3 in DNA: TGTGCCAGCAGGACTAGCGCCTTCCTCGGGGCAGATACGCAGTATTTT.

This chain links TRBV7-9 with TRBJ1-2; the D is unclear. V dropped 5 bases and J dropped 5 bases, with 9 bases sitting between them. The germline V gene encodes CDR1 SEHNR and CDR2 FQNEAQ (reference sequence). This CDR3 is 12 amino acids long. In nucleotides, the CDR3 is TGTGCCAGCAGCCCGGGGAATTATGGCTACACCTTC. Protein sequence: CASSPGNYGYTF.